This TCR beta chain was found in a study of shared clonotypes between healthy human individuals. With 5 bases clipped from V and 1 base from J, the junction kept 6 bases outside the gene matches. Germline V gene data show CDR1 as SEHNR and CDR2 as FQNEAQ (reference sequence). The CDR3 is 15 residues long. Per sorted-subset replicate PCR, input was approximately 200 ng DNA, representing around 30,000 T cell genomes. TCRdb's table, derived via immunoSEQ multiplex PCR, lists solely in-frame clones and lacks some. The table has 550,000 to 850,000 clones, roughly 70% seen once. This clone was detected many times.

The receptor was isolated from a woman in her 30s in good health. Sequencing was performed on memory CD4+ T cells sorted from blood. Subset indicated: CD45RA-negative fraction. This chain links TRBV7-9 with TRBJ1-1, with 8 positions matching TRBD1. The CDR3: CASSPGQGWNTEAFF. CDR3 nucleotide sequence: TGTGCCAGCAGCCCAGGACAGGGATGGAACACTGAAGCTTTCTTT.